This T cell receptor (beta chain) was obtained from a study of blood T cell repertoires in COVID-19. About the study: The United States, Italy and Spain supplied acute and convalescent COVID-19 samples.

CDR3 length: 17 amino acids. Germline V gene lookup returns CDR1 KGHSH and CDR2 LQKENI. The ends lost 6 bases at V and 3 bases at J; junction bases unmatched: 14. The protocol was immunoSEQ multiplex PCR, while the TCRdb copy is restricted to in-frame clones and leaves out a portion. The sample comprises tens of thousands of clones, less than 85% of which are singletons, and roughly a sixth rests with the top ten. The gene calls are TRBV18 and TRBJ2-1; 7 nucleotides agree with TRBD1. Sequencing was performed on peripheral blood. The origin of this receptor is a man in his 70s with active COVID-19. CDR3 DNA sequence: TGTGCCAGCTCGCCGGATCTGGGACAGACAGTCTACAATGAGCAGTTCTTC. Its protein product is CASSPDLGQTVYNEQFF.